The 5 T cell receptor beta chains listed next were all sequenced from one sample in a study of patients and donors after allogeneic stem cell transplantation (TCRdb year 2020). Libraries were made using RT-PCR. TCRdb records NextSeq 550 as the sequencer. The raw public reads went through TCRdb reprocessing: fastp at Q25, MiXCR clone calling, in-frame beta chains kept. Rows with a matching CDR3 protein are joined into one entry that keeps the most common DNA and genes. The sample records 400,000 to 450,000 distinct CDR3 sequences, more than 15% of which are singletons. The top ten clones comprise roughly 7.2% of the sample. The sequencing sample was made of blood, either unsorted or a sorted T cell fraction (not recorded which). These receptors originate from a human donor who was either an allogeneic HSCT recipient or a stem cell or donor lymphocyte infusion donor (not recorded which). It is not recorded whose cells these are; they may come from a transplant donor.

CDR3 coding DNA: TGTGCCAGCAGTTTTGTTGGGGAGACCCAGTACTTC. Translation: CASSFVGETQYF. The chain employs TRBV12-3 or TRBV12-4 and TRBJ2-5; D not certain. The CDR3 has 12 residues. V was shortened by 3 bases and J by 5 bases, with 7 bases between the two germline ends.

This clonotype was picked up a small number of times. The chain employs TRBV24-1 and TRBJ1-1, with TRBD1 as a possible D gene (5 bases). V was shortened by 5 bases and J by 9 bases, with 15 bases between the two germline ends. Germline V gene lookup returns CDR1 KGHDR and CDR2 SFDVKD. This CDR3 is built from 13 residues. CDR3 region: CATSASGAVKAFF. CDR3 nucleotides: TGTGCCACCAGTGCCAGCGGGGCGGTGAAAGCTTTCTTT.

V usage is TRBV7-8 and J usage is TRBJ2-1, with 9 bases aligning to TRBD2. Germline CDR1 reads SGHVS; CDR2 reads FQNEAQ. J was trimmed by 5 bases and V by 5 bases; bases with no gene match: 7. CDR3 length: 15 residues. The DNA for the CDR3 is TGTGCCAGCAGCCGGAAGCGGGAGGTGGACAATGAGCAGTTCTTC. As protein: CASSRKREVDNEQFF. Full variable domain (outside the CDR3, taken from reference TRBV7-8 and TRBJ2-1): GAGVSQSPRYKVAKRGQDVALRCDPISGHVSLFWYQQALGQGPEFLTYFQNEAQLDKSGLPSDRFFAERPEGSVSTLKIQRTQQEDSAVYLCASSRKREVDNEQFFGPGTRLTVL.

CDR3 loop: CASSLGAGGPQETQYF. The CDR3 DNA sequence: TGTGCCAGCAGCTTAGGGGCTGGGGGACCCCAGGAGACCCAGTACTTC. The V call is TRBV7-6, the J call TRBJ2-5; TRBD1 or TRBD2 may be the D gene (5 bases each). This CDR3 contains 16 residues. Germline CDR1 is SGHVS and CDR2 is FNYEAQ. Deletions cut 1 base from V and 5 bases from J, with 17 bases between.

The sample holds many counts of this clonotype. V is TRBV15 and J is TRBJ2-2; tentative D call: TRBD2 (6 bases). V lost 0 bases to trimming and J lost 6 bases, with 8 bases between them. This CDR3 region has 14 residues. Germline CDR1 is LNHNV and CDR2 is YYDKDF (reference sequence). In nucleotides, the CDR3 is TGTGCCACCAGCAGAGATTGGAGGGCCGGGGAGCTGTTTTTT. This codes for CATSRDWRAGELFF.